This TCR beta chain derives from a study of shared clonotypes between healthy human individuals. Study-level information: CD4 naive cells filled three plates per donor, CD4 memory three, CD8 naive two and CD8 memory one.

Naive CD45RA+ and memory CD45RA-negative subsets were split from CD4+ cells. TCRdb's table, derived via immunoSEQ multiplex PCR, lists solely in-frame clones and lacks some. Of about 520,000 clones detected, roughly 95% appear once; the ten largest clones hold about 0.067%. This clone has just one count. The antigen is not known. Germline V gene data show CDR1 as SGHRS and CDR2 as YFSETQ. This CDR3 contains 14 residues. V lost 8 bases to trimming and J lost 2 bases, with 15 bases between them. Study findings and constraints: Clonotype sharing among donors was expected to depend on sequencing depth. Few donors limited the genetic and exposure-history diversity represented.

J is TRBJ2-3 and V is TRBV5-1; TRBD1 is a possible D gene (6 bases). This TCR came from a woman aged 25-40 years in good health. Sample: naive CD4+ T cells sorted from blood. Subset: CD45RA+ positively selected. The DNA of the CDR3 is TGCGCCAGTAACCAGGGGTTATCCACAGATACGCAGTATTTT. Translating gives CASNQGLSTDTQYF.